Listed below are T cell receptor beta chains from one sample, sequenced in a study of OX40 agonist ivuxolimab in advanced cancers. Sequencing was performed with immunoSEQ multiplex PCR; in TCRdb, only in-frame clones are kept and a portion is missing. The sample has about 45,000 clones, about 89% seen once. The starting material was CD4+ or CD8+ T cells sorted from blood, obtained in a trial of the OX40 agonist ivuxolimab. The receptors were gathered from an adult with an advanced solid tumor such as melanoma, head and neck, liver or kidney cancer. CDR3s include the opening cysteine and the closing phenylalanine or tryptophan. The D gene is left open where the match is weak. Some rows mark clone size as missing; the rest say once, few, many or name a class of expanded clone.

16	TRBV13	TRBJ1-3	NA	NA	CASSLTSQFSGNTIYF	TGTGCCAGCAGCTTAACCTCCCAATTCTCTGGAAACACCATATATTTT
13	TRBV27	TRBJ1-6	NA	NA	CASRAPRDSPLHF	TGTGCCAGCAGAGCCCCCCGGGATTCACCCCTCCACTTT
13	TRBV7-9	TRBJ2-3	NA	NA	CASSALLGDTQYF	TGTGCCAGCAGCGCTCTATTAGGGGATACGCAGTATTTT
12	TRBV6-1	TRBJ2-1	NA	NA	CASFGLHNEQFF	TGTGCCAGCTTCGGACTACACAATGAGCAGTTCTTC
11	TRBV11-2	TRBJ2-7	once	NA	CASSLQYEQYF	TGTGCCAGCAGCCTGCAGTACGAGCAGTACTTC
16	TRBV27	TRBJ1-5	NA	NA	CASSWGDQYSNQPQHF	TGTGCCAGCAGTTGGGGGGACCAATATAGCAATCAGCCCCAGCATTTT
13	TRBV10-2	TRBJ1-1	NA	NA	CASSITGNTEAFF	TGCGCCAGCAGCATAACAGGGAACACTGAAGCTTTCTTT
17	TRBV7-8	TRBJ1-2	NA	TRBD1	CASSSSRDRGRGYGYTF	TGTGCCAGCAGCTCGTCCCGGGACAGGGGGCGCGGCTATGGCTACACCTTC
16	TRBV11-2	TRBJ2-2	NA	TRBD2	CASSLDPTSGGGELFF	TGTGCCAGCAGCTTAGATCCGACTAGCGGGGGCGGGGAGCTGTTTTTT
14	TRBV2	TRBJ1-5	NA	NA	CASSEGGSNQPQHF	TGTGCCAGCAGTGAAGGGGGGAGCAATCAGCCCCAGCATTTT
13	TRBV28	TRBJ2-7	NA	NA	CASSLPGTLEQYF	TGTGCCAGCAGTTTACCCGGGACTCTTGAGCAGTACTTC
16	TRBV7-8	TRBJ1-1	NA	NA	CASSLVVQIVNTEAFF	TGTGCCAGCAGCTTAGTTGTCCAGATTGTGAACACTGAAGCTTTCTTT
13	TRBV9	TRBJ1-1	NA	NA	CASSVDDGAEAFF	TGTGCCAGCAGCGTAGATGACGGCGCTGAAGCTTTCTTT
16	TRBV4-1	TRBJ2-1	once	NA	CASRISGGSSYNEQFF	TGCGCCAGCAGAATCAGTGGGGGGTCGTCCTACAATGAGCAGTTCTTC
12	TRBV5-6	TRBJ2-5	NA	NA	CASSTGPSFQYF	TGTGCCAGCAGCACGGGCCCCTCGTTCCAGTACTTC
14	TRBV6-1	TRBJ2-7	medium-sized	TRBD2	CASRTLAGGPEQYF	TGTGCCAGCAGGACCCTAGCGGGGGGGCCAGAGCAGTACTTC
14	TRBV28	TRBJ2-7	few	NA	CASSPLGVDYEQYF	TGTGCCAGCAGTCCACTCGGGGTTGACTACGAGCAGTACTTC
13	TRBV5-4	TRBJ1-1	NA	NA	CASSSQEYYEAFF	TGTGCCAGCAGCTCACAGGAGTACTACGAAGCTTTCTTT
12	TRBV29-1	TRBJ2-1	NA	TRBD2	CSVVSGLREQFF	TGCAGCGTTGTGTCGGGACTACGGGAGCAGTTCTTC
13	TRBV14	TRBJ1-2	NA	NA	CASSHYSNYGYTF	TGTGCCAGCAGCCACTACAGCAACTATGGCTACACCTTC
12	TRBV29-1	TRBJ2-7	NA	NA	CSVADGLYEQYF	TGCAGCGTTGCGGACGGACTCTACGAGCAGTACTTC
14	TRBV5-6	TRBJ2-3	NA	TRBD1	CASRTTGGTDTQYF	TGTGCCAGCAGAACGACAGGGGGCACAGATACGCAGTATTTT
13	TRBV7-3	TRBJ1-2	once	NA	CASSQTGNYGYTF	TGTGCCAGCAGCCAGACAGGCAACTATGGCTACACCTTC
14	TRBV4-3	TRBJ1-2	NA	TRBD1	CASSPTEGAGGYTF	TGCGCCAGCAGCCCGACGGAGGGGGCTGGTGGCTACACCTTC
15	TRBV2	TRBJ1-2	NA	NA	CASSVLQIRTYGYTF	TGTGCCAGCAGTGTTTTGCAGATACGGACCTATGGCTACACCTTC
13	TRBV9	TRBJ2-2	NA	NA	CASTPTGSGELFF	TGTGCCAGCACCCCTACAGGGAGCGGGGAGCTGTTTTTT
14	TRBV4-3	TRBJ1-1	NA	NA	CASSQDSYGTEAFF	TGCGCCAGCAGCCAAGATTCGTACGGAACTGAAGCTTTCTTT
11	TRBV15	TRBJ1-1	NA	NA	CATGRATEAFF	TGTGCCACCGGGAGGGCTACTGAAGCTTTCTTT
15	TRBV29-1	TRBJ2-1	NA	NA	CSVEATGWVSNEQFF	TGCAGCGTTGAGGCAACAGGGTGGGTTTCAAATGAGCAGTTCTTC
11	TRBV6-4	TRBJ2-7	NA	NA	CASSSQDEQYF	TGTGCCAGCAGTTCTCAAGACGAGCAGTACTTC
17	TRBV4-1	TRBJ1-5	once	TRBD1	CASSQEGWTGGDQPQHF	TGCGCCAGCAGCCAAGAAGGATGGACAGGGGGGGATCAGCCCCAGCATTTT
14	TRBV4-1	TRBJ2-5	NA	TRBD2	CASSTKAGGETQYF	TGCGCCAGCAGCACCAAAGCGGGGGGAGAGACCCAGTACTTC
14	TRBV7-9	TRBJ2-7	NA	TRBD1	CASIRGQGVYEQYF	TGTGCCAGCATTAGGGGACAGGGGGTTTACGAGCAGTACTTC
15	TRBV7-2	TRBJ1-2	NA	TRBD1	CASSPTTGGADGYTF	TGTGCCAGCAGCCCGACGACAGGGGGCGCTGATGGCTACACCTTC
15	TRBV7-6	TRBJ2-2	NA	NA	CASSPLDLNTGELFF	TGTGCCAGCAGCCCACTTGACTTGAACACCGGGGAGCTGTTTTTT
14	TRBV5-4	TRBJ1-1	NA	NA	CASSLEGGDTEAFF	TGTGCCAGCAGCTTGGAAGGGGGGGACACTGAAGCTTTCTTT
13	TRBV19	TRBJ2-7	NA	NA	CASSMGVTYEQYF	TGTGCCAGTAGTATGGGGGTTACCTACGAGCAGTACTTC
13	TRBV27	TRBJ2-3	NA	NA	CASSFFSTDTQYF	TGTGCCAGCAGTTTTTTCAGCACAGATACGCAGTATTTT
14	TRBV7-9	TRBJ2-3	many	NA	CASSLEVGLDTQYF	TGTGCCAGCAGCTTAGAGGTTGGGTTGGATACGCAGTATTTT